The entry below describes one T cell receptor beta chain. Germline lookup yields CDR1 LGHNA and CDR2 YSLEER. This CDR3 has 15 amino acids. Trimming removed 2 bases from V and 0 bases from J, with 8 bases in between. This sample stems from a study of T cell changes during pregnancy in multiple sclerosis. The data were produced by immunoSEQ multiplex PCR, yet TCRdb's version contains in-frame clones alone and is incomplete. Of fewer than 60,000 clones in the sample, more than 85% were seen once. The receptor was isolated from a female donor in good health, enrolled as a control in a pregnancy study. The sample consisted of peripheral blood, taken after pregnancy. This rearrangement joins TRBV4-3 to TRBJ1-3; D ambiguous. The CDR3 region has the DNA TGCGCCAGCAGCCAACAGAGGTCCTCTGGAAACACCATATATTTT. It codes for CASSQQRSSGNTIYF.